These 16 T cell receptor beta chains came from one sample sequenced in a study of T cells in Graves' hyperthyroidism and ophthalmopathy. Template material for amplifying TCR beta CDR3 regions consisted of RNA transcripts. The HTBI primer set served for first-round RT-PCR of the TCR CDR3. TCRdb used MiXCR to reprocess the multiplex PCR reads, holding one entry per CDR3 protein. The data contain 500,000 to 650,000 distinct CDR3 sequences, less than 15% of them singletons. The specimen was blood. Receptor source: a woman aged 40 to 49 with Graves' hyperthyroidism.

This clonotype was counted at least ten times. The V and J genes are TRBV3-1 and TRBJ2-7; a possible D gene is TRBD1 (6 bases). The germline V gene has CDR1 LGHDT and CDR2 YNNKEL (reference sequence). The CDR3 is made up of 13 amino acids. The ends were cut back, 5 bases at V and 2 bases at J, with 10 bases in the middle. CDR3 coding DNA: TGTGCCAGCAGCTCCCGGACAGCCTACGAGCAGTACTTC. It encodes CASSSRTAYEQYF.

As concerns this clonotype: It may be a read error: a sequence one base away is much more abundant. The rearrangement uses TRBV4-1 and TRBJ2-7; D may be TRBD2 (5 bases). This CDR3 is 13 amino acids long. The germline V gene has CDR1 MGHRA and CDR2 YSYEKL. The CDR3 DNA reads TGCGCCGGCAGCCAAATCCTAGCATTCGAGCAGTACTTC. Translation: CAGSQILAFEQYF.

Many counts were recorded for this clonotype. This chain connects TRBV7-8 to TRBJ2-7, with 7 bases lining up with TRBD2. The CDR3 loop spans 21 amino acids. V shed 5 bases and J 7 bases; nucleotides not matched to a gene: 32. From germline, CDR1 is SGHVS and CDR2 FQNEAQ. The CDR3 region is CASSLKDPLAAPLPTSVEQYF. The CDR3 nucleotides are TGTGCCAGCAGCCTAAAAGATCCTCTAGCGGCCCCTCTCCCTACGAGTGTTGAGCAGTACTTC.

This clonotype was counted at least ten times. The gene calls are TRBV5-1 and TRBJ2-7; possible D gene TRBD2, 5 bases. V dropped 0 bases and J dropped 6 bases, with 16 bases sitting between them. The V gene's germline CDR1 is SGHRS and CDR2 YFSETQ. CDR3 length: 15 residues. The DNA for the CDR3 is TGCGCCAGCAGCTTGGAAGATGCTAGCCTTAGCGAGCAGTACTTC. Its translation: CASSLEDASLSEQYF.

This clonotype has more than one count but fewer than ten. The chain is built from TRBV13 and TRBJ1-6; weak D call: TRBD1 (5 bases). Germline V CDR1 and CDR2: PRHDT, FYEKMQ (reference sequence). V shed 0 bases and J shed 0 bases, with 15 bases lying between them. The CDR3 runs 19 residues. The CDR3: CASSLGWKGFGSYNSPLHF. CDR3 coding DNA: TGTGCCAGCAGCTTAGGCTGGAAGGGGTTCGGCTCCTATAATTCACCCCTCCACTTT.

Many counts were recorded for this clonotype. J is TRBJ1-1 and V is TRBV5-1, with TRBD1 as a possible D gene (5 bases). Between the trimmed V and J ends, which lost 0 bases and 5 bases, there was a span of 14 bases. The length of the CDR3 is 15 residues. Looked up from germline, CDR1 is SGHRS and CDR2 is YFSETQ. CDR3 in DNA: TGCGCCAGCAGCTTGGGGAGGGGAGACGGGACTGAAGCTTTCTTT. Protein: CASSLGRGDGTEAFF. The full variable domain, in which reference TRBV5-1 and TRBJ1-1 provide the parts outside the CDR3, is KAGVTQTPRYLIKTRGQQVTLSCSPISGHRSVSWYQQTPGQGLQFLFEYFSETQRNKGNFPGRFSGRQFSNSRSEMNVSTLELGDSALYLCASSLGRGDGTEAFFGQGTRLTVV.

The V gene is TRBV20-1, the J gene TRBJ2-2; 12 bases are shared with TRBD2. The CDR3 is 15 residues long. The junction had 9 bases not matched to a gene; V was cut back by 6 bases and J by 7 bases. The V gene's germline CDR1 is DFQATT and CDR2 SNEGSKA (reference sequence). CDR3 protein: CSAKRLAGVDGELFF. The CDR3 bases are TGCAGTGCGAAAAGACTAGCGGGAGTGGACGGGGAGCTGTTTTTT.

This chain connects TRBV29-1 to TRBJ1-2, with 8 nucleotides matching TRBD1. CDR3 length: 13 amino acids. V lost 6 bases, J lost 0 bases, and 3 bases stayed unmatched. Germline V lookup: CDR1 SQVTM, CDR2 ANQGSEA. Here the CDR3 DNA reads TGCAGCGTCGGGACAGGAACTAACTATGGCTACACCTTC. It specifies CSVGTGTNYGYTF.

There are many counts of this clonotype. The chain employs TRBV30 and TRBJ1-6, with 8 positions matching TRBD1. CDR3 length equals 13 residues. The germline V gene encodes CDR1 GTSNPN and CDR2 SVGIG (reference sequence). Germline trimming cut 4 bases from V and 10 bases from J; bases unmatched to any gene: 6. Written as DNA, the CDR3 is TGTGCCTGGACGGACAGGGTTGACTCACCCCTCCACTTT. Translation: CAWTDRVDSPLHF. The full variable domain, rest sourced from reference TRBV30 and TRBJ1-6, is SQTIHQWPATLVQPVGSPLSLECTVEGTSNPNLYWYRQAAGRGLQLLFYSVGIGQISSEVPQNLSASRPQDRQFILSSKKLLLSDSGFYLCAWTDRVDSPLHFGNGTRLTVT.

Only a few counts were recorded for this clonotype. The chain employs TRBV7-2 and TRBJ2-7; D is unclear. V gave up 1 base and J gave up 6 bases, with 16 bases separating them. The germline gives CDR1 SGHTA, CDR2 FQGNSA. This CDR3 has 15 amino acids. CDR3 sequence (DNA): TGTGCCAGCAGCTTAGGAGGCGGCTCTACTCGCGAGCAGTACTTC. Translation: CASSLGGGSTREQYF.

This clonotype occurred a few times. V and J are TRBV11-1 and TRBJ2-2, with D maybe TRBD2 (6 bases). V gave up 4 bases and J gave up 6 bases, with 15 bases separating them. Germline CDR1 and CDR2: SGHAT and FQDESV (reference sequence). The CDR3 is 15 amino acids. The CDR3 nucleotides read TGTGCCAGCAGCTCTAGCGCCGTCGGGGCCGGGGAGCTGTTTTTT. Translating gives CASSSSAVGAGELFF.

The chain uses TRBV7-2 and TRBJ1-5; D is unclear. This CDR3 is built from 16 residues. Germline loops: CDR1 SGHTA, CDR2 FQGNSA. The V gene lost 1 base and the J gene lost 4 bases, with 14 bases spanning the gap. This chain's CDR3 is CASSLEVAGLNQPQHF. The CDR3 region has the DNA TGTGCCAGCAGCTTAGAGGTGGCAGGACTAAATCAGCCCCAGCATTTT.

This clonotype was observed at least ten times. J is TRBJ1-1 and V is TRBV29-1; 10 bases fit TRBD1. Germline lookup yields CDR1 SQVTM and CDR2 ANQGSEA. Unmatched junction bases numbered 2, after V lost 7 bases and J lost 3 bases. The length of the CDR3 is 12 residues. The CDR3 is CSAGQGYTEAFF. For the CDR3, the DNA is TGCAGCGCGGGACAGGGGTACACTGAAGCTTTCTTT.

In its sample, this clonotype was seen a few times. The V gene is TRBV11-3, the J gene TRBJ2-5; D call uncertain. Trimming left V 4 bases short and J 6 bases short, with 18 bases between. Germline V gives CDR1 SGHNT, CDR2 YENEEA. This CDR3 is built from 15 residues. The CDR3 loop is CASSSDGALGKTQYF. The CDR3 DNA is TGTGCCAGCAGCTCGGACGGCGCGTTGGGAAAGACCCAGTACTTC.

V and J are TRBV10-3 and TRBJ2-3; D gene unclear. The CDR3 runs to 13 residues. V shed 4 bases and J shed 3 bases, with 8 bases lying between them. Germline loops: CDR1 ENHRY, CDR2 SYGVKD. The chain's CDR3 is CAISVPGTDTQYF. The CDR3, as DNA: TGTGCCATCAGTGTGCCCGGGACAGATACGCAGTATTTT.

The sample holds a few counts of this clonotype. A read error may explain this, as a much larger clone is one base away. The rearrangement uses TRBV5-1 and TRBJ2-7; D may be TRBD2 (5 bases). Trimming removed 4 bases at V and 5 bases at J, with 13 bases between. The CDR3 runs to 13 residues. From germline, CDR1 is SGHRS and CDR2 YFSETQ. The CDR3 bases are TGCGCCAGCAGCCGTGACGGGAAAAACGAGCAGTACTTC. Residues: CASSRDGKNEQYF.